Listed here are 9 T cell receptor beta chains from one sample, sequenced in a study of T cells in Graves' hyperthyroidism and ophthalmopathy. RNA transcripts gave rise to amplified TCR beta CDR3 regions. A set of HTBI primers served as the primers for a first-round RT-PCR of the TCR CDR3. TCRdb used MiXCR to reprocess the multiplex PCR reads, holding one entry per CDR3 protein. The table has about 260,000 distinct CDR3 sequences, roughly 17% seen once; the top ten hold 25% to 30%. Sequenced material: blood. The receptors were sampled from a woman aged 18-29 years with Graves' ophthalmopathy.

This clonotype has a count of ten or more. Here the CDR3 reads CASSKDKVYEQYF. The CDR3, as DNA: TGTGCCAGCAGCAAGGACAAGGTCTACGAGCAGTACTTC. The chain employs TRBV7-8 and TRBJ2-7; maybe TRBD1 (5 bases). Looked up from germline, CDR1 is SGHVS and CDR2 is FQNEAQ. There are 13 residues in the CDR3. V lost 5 bases, J lost 3 bases, and 11 bases lay in between.

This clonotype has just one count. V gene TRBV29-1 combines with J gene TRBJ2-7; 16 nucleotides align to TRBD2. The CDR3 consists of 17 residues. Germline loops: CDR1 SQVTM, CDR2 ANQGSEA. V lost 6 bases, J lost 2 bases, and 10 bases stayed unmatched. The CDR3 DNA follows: TGCAGCGTCTGTTTGATCGGGACTAGCGGGGGGGCCTACGAGCAGTACTTC. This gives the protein CSVCLIGTSGGAYEQYF.

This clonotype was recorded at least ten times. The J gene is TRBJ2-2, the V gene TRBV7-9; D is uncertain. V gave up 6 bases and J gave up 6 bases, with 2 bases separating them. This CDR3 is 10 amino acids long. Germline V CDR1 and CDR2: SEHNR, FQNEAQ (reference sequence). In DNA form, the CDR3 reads TGTGCCAGCAGTTCCGGGGAGCTGTTTTTT. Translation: CASSSGELFF. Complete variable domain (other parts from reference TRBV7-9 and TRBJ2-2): DTGVSQNPRHKITKRGQNVTFRCDPISEHNRLYWYRQTLGQGPEFLTYFQNEAQLEKSRLLSDRFSAERPKGSFSTLEIQRTEQGDSAMYLCASSSGELFFGEGSRLTVL.

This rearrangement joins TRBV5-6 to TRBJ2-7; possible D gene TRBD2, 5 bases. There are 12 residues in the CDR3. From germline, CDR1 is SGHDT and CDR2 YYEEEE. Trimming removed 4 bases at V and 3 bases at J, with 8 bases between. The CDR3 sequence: CASSAGDYEQYF. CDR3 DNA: TGTGCCAGCAGCGCCGGGGACTACGAGCAGTACTTC.

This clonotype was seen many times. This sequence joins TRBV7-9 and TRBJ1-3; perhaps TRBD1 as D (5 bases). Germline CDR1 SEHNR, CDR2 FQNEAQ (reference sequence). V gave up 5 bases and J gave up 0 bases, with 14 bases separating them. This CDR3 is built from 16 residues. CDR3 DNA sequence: TGTGCCAGCAGCGTCCGGGGGGGAAACTCTGGAAACACCATATATTTT. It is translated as CASSVRGGNSGNTIYF.

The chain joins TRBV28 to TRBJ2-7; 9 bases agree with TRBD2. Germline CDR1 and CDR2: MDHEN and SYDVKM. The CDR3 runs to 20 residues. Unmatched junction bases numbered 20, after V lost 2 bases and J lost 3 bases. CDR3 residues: CASSLMGGAGGPGGDYEQYF. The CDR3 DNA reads TGTGCCAGCAGTTTAATGGGGGGGGCGGGGGGGCCGGGGGGGGACTACGAGCAGTACTTC.

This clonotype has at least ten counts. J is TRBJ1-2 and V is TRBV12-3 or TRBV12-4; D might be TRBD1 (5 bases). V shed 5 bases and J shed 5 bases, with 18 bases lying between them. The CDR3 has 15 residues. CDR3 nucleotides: TGTGCCAGCAGTCCCACAGGAAACTCCGCGTATGGCTACACCTTC. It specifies CASSPTGNSAYGYTF.

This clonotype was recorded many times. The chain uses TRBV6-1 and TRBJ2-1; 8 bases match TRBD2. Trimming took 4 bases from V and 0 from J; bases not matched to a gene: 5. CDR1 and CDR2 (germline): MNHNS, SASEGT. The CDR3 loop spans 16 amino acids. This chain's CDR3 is CASSGLLAGSYNEQFF. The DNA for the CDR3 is TGTGCCAGCAGTGGGCTTCTAGCGGGCTCCTACAATGAGCAGTTCTTC.

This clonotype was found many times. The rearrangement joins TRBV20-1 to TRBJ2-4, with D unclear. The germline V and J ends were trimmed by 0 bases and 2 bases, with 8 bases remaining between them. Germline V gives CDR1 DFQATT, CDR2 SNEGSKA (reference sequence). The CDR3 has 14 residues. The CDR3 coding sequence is TGCAGTGCTAGAGATGTGGAGTCCAAAAACATTCAGTACTTC. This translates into CSARDVESKNIQYF.